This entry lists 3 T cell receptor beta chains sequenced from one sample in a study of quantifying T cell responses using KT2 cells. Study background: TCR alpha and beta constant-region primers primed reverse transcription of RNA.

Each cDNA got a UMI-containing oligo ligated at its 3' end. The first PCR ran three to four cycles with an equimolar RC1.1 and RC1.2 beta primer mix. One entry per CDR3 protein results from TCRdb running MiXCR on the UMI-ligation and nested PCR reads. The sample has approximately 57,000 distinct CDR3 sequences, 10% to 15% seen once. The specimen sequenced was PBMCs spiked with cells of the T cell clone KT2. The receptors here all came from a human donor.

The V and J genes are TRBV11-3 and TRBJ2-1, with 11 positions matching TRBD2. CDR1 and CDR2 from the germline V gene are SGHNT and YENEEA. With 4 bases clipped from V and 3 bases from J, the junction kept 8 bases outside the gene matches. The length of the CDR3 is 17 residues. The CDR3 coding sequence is TGTGCCAGCAGCTCGTCCGGGACTAGCGGCCTCTACAATGAGCAGTTCTTC. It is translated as CASSSSGTSGLYNEQFF.

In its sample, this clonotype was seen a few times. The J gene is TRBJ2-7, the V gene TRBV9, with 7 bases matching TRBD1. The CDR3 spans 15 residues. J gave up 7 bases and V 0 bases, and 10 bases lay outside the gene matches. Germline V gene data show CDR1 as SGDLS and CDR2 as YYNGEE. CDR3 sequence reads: CASSVVGDSSVEQYF. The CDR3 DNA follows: TGTGCCAGCAGCGTAGTAGGGGACAGCTCCGTAGAGCAGTACTTC.

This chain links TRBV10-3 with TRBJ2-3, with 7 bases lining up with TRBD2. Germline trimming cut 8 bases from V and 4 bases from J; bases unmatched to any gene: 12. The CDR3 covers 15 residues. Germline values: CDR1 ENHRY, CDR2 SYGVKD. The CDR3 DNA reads TGTGCCATCTCGCCTCTCGCGGGGGAGGCAGATACGCAGTATTTT. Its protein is CAISPLAGEADTQYF.